This TCR beta chain was documented in a study of cytomegalovirus exposure and HLA in healthy donors (dated by TCRdb to about 2017). The study in broad terms: According to an earlier analysis of several hundred of the donors, some 180 million T cells yielded roughly 100 million unique TCR beta sequences and 276 Gb of sequence data. To decide whether each TCR beta V gene segment behaved as functional or pseudogenic, an earlier analysis of some 580 of the donors relied on high-throughput TCR beta sequencing. Typing coverage varied by locus: about 629-640 donors for A, B, C, DRB1 and DQB1; about 520 for DQA1; around 610 for DPA1; roughly 450 for DPB1. Both class I and class II loci were covered by HLA typing, at four-digit resolution. On average, around 230,000 unique TCR beta nucleotide sequences were sequenced per donor among several hundred genotyped donors of the cohort, with roughly 20% of those sequences being non-productive. An early release that covered some 630 HLA-typed donors contained approximately 290 gigabases of sequencing data and around 85 million unique TCR sequences. In a later analysis, previously published TCR beta repertoires from several hundred donors were re-analyzed and high-resolution HLA genotyping was added so that TCR occurrence patterns could be studied. The genetic ancestry cluster associated with self-reported Caucasian donors included approximately 85% of the roughly 400 genotyped donors. High-throughput TCR immunosequencing, statistical association of individual TCRs with disease status, and machine learning were combined to predict cytomegalovirus infection status. The aim of the study was to test whether cataloging public T cell receptors could identify signatures of past pathogen exposure. In the later analysis, no new phenotypic data were used to find candidate immune exposures; instead, reliance was placed on TCR beta sequences and their occurrence across donors. Besides the first cohort of roughly 700 subjects, a separate validation cohort made up of over 95 different subjects was used. The study profiled the T cell repertoires of some 610 subjects by immunosequencing and related them to cytomegalovirus serostatus. All discovery cohort repertoires had been generated on a single sequencing platform. Five DR-DQ haplotypes were treated as single units for association and clustering because of strong linkage in the cohort. Donor age, sex, ethnicity and CMV serostatus were compiled together with the repertoire data. A later genetic analysis used genome-wide SNP genotypes for about 60% of the roughly 670 donors, treating that subset as a discovery cohort.

The paper as a whole reports these results and caveats: In both the original and validation cohorts, the classifier was reported to diagnose cytomegalovirus status with high specificity and sensitivity. Because counts were too low, about 15 rarely observed V segments, including chromosome 9 orphons, were left out of the earlier analysis of approximately 500 of the donors. Strong co-occurrence of HLA alleles, especially DR and DQ, made assigning TCR associations to individual alleles difficult. Sequencing depth was assumed to be roughly uniform across donors in the presence/absence analyses, though that assumption may not hold. The cohort was sequenced for TCR beta chains only, and without alpha or paired-chain data the features that could be detected were limited. In a later analysis, several top co-occurrence clusters were reported to appear linked to parvovirus B19, influenza, CMV and Epstein-Barr virus. Because the 87-base-pair reads could not distinguish some IMGT-functional V segments, including TRBV6-2 and TRBV6-3, those segments were excluded. A few of the identified cytomegalovirus-associated TCR beta chains were confirmed in vitro to be specific for cytomegalovirus antigens. Because HLA typing was missing for some donors at each locus, association tests included only the typed subset. In a later analysis, HLA-associated TCR beta chains were found to be more clonally expanded and to have lower generation probabilities than equally common non-associated chains. In a later genetic analysis, fewer N-insertions in productive TCRs were reported among donors in an Asian-associated ancestry cluster than the approximately 670-donor mean. CMV serostatus was the only immune exposure information available for the cohort. In a later analysis, TCR association rates were found to vary across HLA loci, with the most associated TCRs seen for DRB1 alleles and the fewest for HLA-C alleles. A cluster of highly shared sequence variants was judged likely to be a technical artifact of the sequencing pipeline. A further reported finding was that TCR beta sequences accurately predicted the HLA-A and HLA-B alleles for most subjects in the first cohort. Specific HLA alleles were associated with 15,000 to 20,000 TCR beta sequences at a false discovery rate of 0.05 in a later analysis. According to the authors, the approach could potentially be generalized to other disease states and immunological phenotypes. Correlated functional status among segregating V segments might reflect linkage disequilibrium, but an unknown experimental factor could not be ruled out. A later genetic analysis associated a missense DCLRE1C variant with V-gene and J-gene trimming of TCR beta chains, and an independent cohort replicated the association. While some public TCRs were present in many individuals, most TCR sequences turned up only very rarely across donors. A total of 150 or so TCR beta chains were listed by the study as associated with cytomegalovirus. In an earlier analysis of 587 of the donors, most TCR beta V segments appeared in productive rearrangements about 87% or about 30% of the time, broadly matching IMGT annotations. A later analysis found that most CMV-associated TCR beta chains appeared HLA-restricted, with HLA associations seemingly driven largely by CMV exposure.

The library was made by the immunoSEQ multiplex PCR assay. A mixture of 60 forward primers for TCR Vbeta segments and 13 reverse primers for TCR Jbeta segments was used in the multiplex PCR. A multiplex PCR assay on genomic DNA amplified the CDR3 region of rearranged TCR beta genes. The Illumina HiSeq System was used to sequence the amplified TCR beta libraries as 87-base-pair reads. The paper's data handling went like this. A later analysis tallied around 82 million unique TCR beta chains across the 666 repertoires, and approximately 12 million of those chains were shared by two or more donors. To remove PCR and sequencing errors, raw reads were error-corrected and collapsed into unique sequences using a nearest-neighbor algorithm that merged closely related sequences. CDR3 sequences were aligned to IMGT reference sequences to assign V, D and J gene segments. For a sequence to be retained, a match of at least six nucleotides to both a V gene segment and a J gene segment was required. A rearrangement was called productive if the CDR3 had no stop codons and remained in frame with V and J, and every other rearrangement was called non-productive. Following IMGT convention, CDR3 was defined as the stretch from the second conserved V-encoded cysteine up to the conserved J-encoded phenylalanine. In an earlier analysis of approximately 590 of the donors, sequences lacking an unambiguous match to a single V gene segment were excluded. An earlier analysis of a few hundred of the donors classified V segments as functional when productive rearrangements were above 56.7% and as segregating when the standard deviation between donors was above 5%. A statistical classification framework was built to diagnose cytomegalovirus status from the catalog of TCR beta chain sequences. V and J gene assignment, in a later analysis, came from comparing TCR nucleotide sequences with IMGT/GENE-DB human TR gene sequences. The TCRdist pipeline was used in a later analysis to assign CDR3 sequences and most-parsimonious VDJ recombination scenarios. In a later analysis, each TCR beta chain was defined by its CDR3 amino acid sequence together with its V-gene family, and reads without a unique V-gene family were excluded. As a way to deal with suspected cross-contamination and a sequencing artifact, a later analysis dropped 592 nucleotide sequences that were highly shared and had low generation probability. A later analysis calculated a clonal expansion index for each public chain from normalized within-repertoire ranks of inferred template counts. In a later analysis, generation probabilities were computed with a VDJ recombination model fitted to out-of-frame rearrangements, and the resulting probabilities were checked against IGoR. In a later analysis, TCR-TCR, TCR-HLA and TCR-CMV co-occurrence was scored with hypergeometric tests, and a repertoire-size bias correction was applied to TCR pairs. A later analysis estimated false discovery rates by permuting HLA or CMV assignments 20 times. In a later analysis, co-occurring TCRs were grouped using DBSCAN, with TCRdist sequence similarity added in when clustering inside HLA-allele-positive subsets. Repertoires with fewer than 30,000 or more than 120,000 public chains were left out of co-occurrence clustering, as were a handful of repertoires with anomalous nucleotide sharing. TCRdb limited this immuneACCESS table to in-frame rearrangements with V and J called. A share of clones is missing; checked studies link under half to unresolved V genes, and the rest is unexplained. From that table come the V and J calls and clone size; the DNA was used to work out D and trimming. This sample lists some 120,000 clones; 82% were detected once. About 1.5% of the sample is taken by the ten largest.

Regarding this clone: What antigen it recognizes has not been identified. No much larger clone exists at a distance of one base, and base qualities are not known.

The cohort comprised some 680 healthy bone marrow donors. All cohort members were sampled while nominally healthy, although unrecorded immune exposures were likely present. The donor tested CMV seronegative, placing the donor among the approximately 360 seronegative members of the cohort. A peripheral blood sample was provided by each donor, and peripheral blood mononuclear cells were used for TCR beta sequencing. The Qiagen DNeasy Blood Extraction Kit was used to extract genomic DNA from the blood cell samples. From the germline V gene, CDR1 is SGHRS and CDR2 is YFSETQ. Inclusive of the bounding cysteine and phenylalanine, the CDR3 is 16 residues long. Only CDR3 DNA is held: 48 bases, read in frame from base 1. V is clipped by 0 bases and J by 2 bases, and the sequence between their germline boundaries is 11 bases long.

This receptor was taken from a woman under 30 in good health and CMV-seronegative. The chain joins TRBV5-1 to TRBJ2-2; tentative D gene TRBD1, with 5 bases matching. Source material: PBMCs. The CDR3 has the sequence CASSLGSRANTGELFF. The sequenced DNA is TGCGCCAGCAGCTTGGGAAGCAGGGCAAACACCGGGGAGCTGTTTTTT.